Below are 22 T cell receptor beta chains sequenced from a single sample in a study of control samples from healthy donors and cancer patients. This table comes from immunoSEQ multiplex PCR, and its TCRdb copy is limited to in-frame clones, with some not included. There are 35,000 to 40,000 clones in the sample; around 80% occur only once, and roughly 21% lies in the top ten. The material sequenced was PBMCs. Source of these receptors: a woman in her sixties or seventies with lung cancer.

This chain connects TRBV25-1 to TRBJ2-7, with 7 bases aligning to TRBD2. The CDR3 consists of 13 residues. Germline V gives CDR1 MGHDK, CDR2 SYGVNS. V gave up 7 bases and J gave up 5 bases; unmatched junction bases: 8. CDR3 coding DNA: TGTGCCAGCACGTGGGGGGGAAGGGACGAGCAGTACTTC. Translated: CASTWGGRDEQYF.

The chain carries TRBV25-1 and TRBJ1-5, with D possibly TRBD1 on 5 matching bases. The CDR3 loop spans 14 amino acids. Germline assignment: CDR1 MGHDK and CDR2 SYGVNS. The germline V and J ends were trimmed by 4 bases and 1 base, with 8 bases remaining between them. The chain's CDR3 is CASSGGFSNQPQHF. The CDR3 DNA sequence: TGTGCCAGCAGTGGGGGGTTCAGCAATCAGCCCCAGCATTTT.

This rearrangement joins TRBV27 to TRBJ1-6; possible D gene TRBD1, 6 bases. The germline V and J ends were trimmed by 7 bases and 8 bases, with 15 bases remaining between them. From germline, CDR1 is MNHEY and CDR2 SMNVEV (reference sequence). This CDR3 contains 14 residues. The CDR3 is CASTPQGPYSPLHF. The DNA for the CDR3 is TGTGCCAGCACCCCCCAGGGGCCCTATTCACCCCTCCACTTT.

The chain couples TRBV19 to TRBJ1-4; D is possibly TRBD1 (6 bases). The CDR3 extends over 14 amino acids. The V and J ends lost 6 bases and 7 bases respectively, with 15 bases between them. Per the germline V gene, CDR1 is LNHDA and CDR2 is SQIVND (reference sequence). CDR3 coding DNA: TGTGCCAGTAGGAAAGGGGAACAGGGTGAAAAACTGTTTTTT. It is translated as CASRKGEQGEKLFF.

In nucleotides, the CDR3 is TGTGCCAGCAGCCAGTCAGACTATAATTCACCCCTCCACTTT. It specifies CASSQSDYNSPLHF. This chain uses TRBV3-1 (or the pseudogene TRBV3-2) with TRBJ1-6; unclear D gene. The germline CDR1 and CDR2 sequences are LGHDT and YNNKEL (reference sequence). Between the trimmed V and J ends, which lost 3 bases and 3 bases, there was a span of 6 bases. The CDR3 has 14 residues.

J is TRBJ1-1 and V is TRBV15; D unclear. The V end was cut by 2 bases, the J end by 1 base, with 11 bases between. Germline V lookup: CDR1 LNHNV, CDR2 YYDKDF (reference sequence). CDR3 length: 15 residues. CDR3 nucleotide sequence: TGTGCCACCAGCAGAACACGAACGGGGAACACTGAAGCTTTCTTT. Translating gives CATSRTRTGNTEAFF.

As concerns this clone: Within the sample, other DNA sequences also encode this same CDR3. The V and J genes are TRBV9 and TRBJ2-2; D uncertain. Trimming removed 0 bases at V and 5 bases at J, with 8 bases between. The CDR3 has 14 residues. CDR1 is SGDLS, CDR2 YYNGEE, per germline. The CDR3 sequence is CASSVGTYTGELFF. The CDR3 DNA sequence: TGTGCCAGCAGCGTAGGGACCTATACCGGGGAGCTGTTTTTT.

The chain recombines TRBV6-1 with TRBJ1-6; 9 bases match TRBD1. The CDR3 totals 15 residues. The germline V gene has CDR1 MNHNS and CDR2 SASEGT. The V segment lost 3 bases and the J segment 7 bases; nucleotides outside the gene matches: 4. The CDR3 DNA reads TGTGCCAGCAGTGAGGCAGGACAGGGGAATTCACCCCTCCACTTT. This gives the protein CASSEAGQGNSPLHF.

With regard to this clone: Distinct nucleotide sequences in the sample also encode this CDR3. The chain joins TRBV18 to TRBJ2-5, with D unresolved. The V end was cut by 3 bases, the J end by 2 bases, with 1 base between. Germline V gene data show CDR1 as KGHSH and CDR2 as LQKENI. The CDR3 is made up of 11 amino acids. Here the CDR3 DNA reads TGTGCCAGCTCACCTCAAGAGACCCAGTACTTC. Translated, it gives CASSPQETQYF. The full variable domain, rest sourced from reference TRBV18 and TRBJ2-5, is NAGVMQNPRHLVRRRGQEARLRCSPMKGHSHVYWYRQLPEEGLKFMVYLQKENIIDESGMPKERFSAEFPKEGPSILRIQQVVRGDSAAYFCASSPQETQYFGPGTRLLVL.

This sequence joins TRBV29-1 and TRBJ1-2; 7 bases match TRBD1. CDR1 SQVTM and CDR2 ANQGSEA come from the germline V gene. V was pared by 3 bases and J by 4 bases, with 8 bases of the junction left unmatched. The CDR3 is made up of 14 amino acids. CDR3 in DNA: TGCAGCGTTGATGCAGGGGGATCCCTCTATGGCTACACCTTC. It codes for CSVDAGGSLYGYTF.

The rearrangement joins TRBV5-1 to TRBJ1-5; D gene unclear. The CDR3 contains 13 residues. Germline values: CDR1 SGHRS, CDR2 YFSETQ. V dropped 4 bases and J dropped 5 bases, with 10 bases sitting between them. In DNA, the CDR3 is TGCGCCAGCAGCCTCGGACGAGATCAGCCCCAGCATTTT. This codes for CASSLGRDQPQHF.

Only one count was recorded for this clone. The chain is built from TRBV9 and TRBJ2-3; a possible D gene is TRBD2 (6 bases). The CDR3 has 17 amino acids. V gave up 0 bases and J gave up 0 bases, with 14 bases separating them. CDR1 is SGDLS, CDR2 YYNGEE, per germline. The CDR3 protein is CASSVALAELSTDTQYF. The CDR3 DNA is TGTGCCAGCAGCGTAGCCTTAGCGGAGTTAAGCACAGATACGCAGTATTTT.

CDR3 sequence reads: CASSNPHWDEQYF. As DNA, the CDR3 is TGTGCCAGCAGTAACCCCCACTGGGACGAGCAGTACTTC. The gene calls are TRBV6-5 and TRBJ2-7; D call uncertain. This CDR3 has 13 amino acids. From germline, CDR1 is MNHEY and CDR2 SVGAGI. V was cut by 5 bases and J by 5 bases, with 13 bases left in between.

The chain has TRBV25-1 and TRBJ2-1; D gene ambiguous. This CDR3 is built from 13 residues. Germline V gene data show CDR1 as MGHDK and CDR2 as SYGVNS. V was pared by 0 bases and J by 7 bases, with 7 bases between. DNA for the CDR3: TGTGCCAGCAGTGAATATTCTGGGAATGAGCAGTTCTTC. It encodes CASSEYSGNEQFF.

The chain recombines TRBV19 with TRBJ2-7, with 13 bases matching TRBD2. CDR3 size: 15 residues. CDR1 and CDR2 from the germline V gene are LNHDA and SQIVND (reference sequence). J lost 5 bases, V lost 4 bases, and 5 bases had no gene match. DNA for the CDR3: TGTGCCAGTAGTAGCTGGACTAGCGGGAGCAACGAGCAGTACTTC. Encoded protein: CASSSWTSGSNEQYF. The full variable domain, in which reference TRBV19 and TRBJ2-7 provide the parts outside the CDR3, is DGGITQSPKYLFRKEGQNVTLSCEQNLNHDAMYWYRQDPGQGLRLIYYSQIVNDFQKGDIAEGYSVSREKKESFPLTVTSAQKNPTAFYLCASSSWTSGSNEQYFGPGTRLTVT.

The V and J genes are TRBV25-1 and TRBJ1-4; the D gene is possibly TRBD1 (5 bases). V was shortened by 1 base and J by 8 bases, with 11 bases between the two germline ends. The CDR3 is 14 amino acids. Germline V gene data show CDR1 as MGHDK and CDR2 as SYGVNS. CDR3 sequence: CASSEWQGIEKLFF. The CDR3 region has the DNA TGTGCCAGCAGTGAATGGCAGGGAATCGAAAAACTGTTTTTT.

This chain joins TRBV10-3 and TRBJ1-2; tentatively, D is TRBD1 (5 bases). V was trimmed by 11 bases and J by 1 base, leaving 8 bases between them. CDR3 length: 11 residues. Looked up from germline, CDR1 is ENHRY and CDR2 is SYGVKD. CDR3 sequence (DNA): TGTGCCCGGGACTTTAACTATGGCTACACCTTC. It codes for CARDFNYGYTF.

The J gene is TRBJ1-6, the V gene TRBV27, with 8 bases that match TRBD1. The CDR3 extends over 15 amino acids. Germline V lookup: CDR1 MNHEY, CDR2 SMNVEV (reference sequence). Unmatched junction bases numbered 10, after V lost 8 bases and J lost 7 bases. The DNA for the CDR3 is TGTGCCAGCCGCAACGCCGGGACAGGAAATTCACCCCTCCACTTT. Translation gives CASRNAGTGNSPLHF.

This chain connects TRBV5-1 to TRBJ2-3; 7 nucleotides match TRBD2. This CDR3 spans 15 amino acids. J gave up 5 bases and V 0 bases, and 6 bases lay outside the gene matches. Germline V CDR1 and CDR2: SGHRS, YFSETQ. CDR3 loop: CASSLAGGGRDTQYF. CDR3 DNA: TGCGCCAGCAGCTTGGCCGGGGGAGGGAGAGATACGCAGTATTTT.

The chain uses TRBV11-3 and TRBJ1-2; D is unclear. The CDR3 length is 15 residues. In germline, CDR1 is SGHNT, CDR2 YENEEA. With 10 bases removed from V and 3 bases from J, the gap between germline ends came to 21 bases. CDR3 sequence: CATYTNPTLYYGYTF. The DNA of the CDR3 is TGTGCCACCTATACGAATCCGACTCTTTACTATGGCTACACCTTC.

This rearrangement joins TRBV3-1 (or the pseudogene TRBV3-2) to TRBJ1-2, with a tentative D call TRBD1 (5 bases). There are 15 residues in the CDR3. The germline V gene encodes CDR1 LGHDT and CDR2 YNNKEL (reference sequence). The germline V and J ends were trimmed by 4 bases and 2 bases, with 14 bases remaining between them. DNA of the CDR3: TGTGCCAGCAGCCCCCGCGGGGCATTGAACTATGGCTACACCTTC. Residues: CASSPRGALNYGYTF.

The chain links TRBV3-1 (or the pseudogene TRBV3-2) to TRBJ2-1; 10 bases are a match to TRBD2. The CDR3 extends over 15 amino acids. CDR1 and CDR2 (germline): LGHDT, YNNKEL (reference sequence). After removal of 4 bases from V and 8 bases from J, the junction contained 8 bases not matched to a gene. In DNA, the CDR3 is TGTGCCAGCAGCCCCACAGCGGGAGGGCGGGATGAGCAGTTCTTC. Translating gives CASSPTAGGRDEQFF.